The clone carrying this T cell receptor (beta chain) has more than one count but fewer than ten. The same CDR3 also results from other DNA sequences found in this sample. The V gene lost 5 bases and the J gene lost 3 bases, with 8 bases spanning the gap. This CDR3 has 12 residues. Germline V gene sequence: CDR1 SEHNR, CDR2 FQNEAQ (reference sequence). The record originates from a study of shared clonotypes between healthy human individuals. Study in general: CD4 naive and memory got three plates each, CD8 naive two, CD8 memory one.

Negatively enriched CD4+ T cells were divided by CD45RA into naive and memory. Assay execution took place at the deep level. Genomic DNA per cell subset filled all wells of several immunoSEQ plates. Libraries were prepared by immunoSEQ multiplex PCR; TCRdb keeps only in-frame clonotypes and omits some of them. The sample consists of 850,000 to 1,200,000 clones, under 80% of them appearing once. Sequencing was carried out using memory CD4+ T cells sorted from blood. As to subset: CD45RA-negative fraction. The clonotype originates from a man aged 18 to 29 in good health. The chain carries TRBV7-9 and TRBJ2-7, with D hard to call. CDR3 region: CASSLLNYEQYF. The CDR3 DNA reads as TGTGCCAGCAGCCTGCTGAACTACGAGCAGTACTTC.